The next 11 T cell receptor beta chains were all read from a single sample in a study of T cell repertoires in cytomegalovirus infection (dated 2019 in TCRdb). In light of the paper, this sample's treatment or condition label describes: in vitro stimulation with specific CMV peptide epitopes to enrich CMV-specific T cells. For these TCRs, the target antigens are not known. This sample was sequenced with an Illumina HiSeq 1500. The public reads were quality trimmed at Q25 with fastp and then assembled into clones with MiXCR by TCRdb, keeping productive beta chains. Rows matching on CDR3 protein sequence are summarized as one entry with the most common DNA and genes. This sample lists some 270,000 distinct CDR3 sequences; about 20% were detected once. Jointly, the top ten make up roughly a fifth of the sample. This specimen consisted of cultured PBMCs, obtained from culture after CMV antigen stimulation. The receptor source for this set is a human donor in good health (CMV status not recorded). Some clones in this sample may be carry-over from other donors' samples.

The chain links TRBV12-5 to TRBJ2-4; D perhaps matches TRBD1 (6 bases). In germline, CDR1 is LGHNT, CDR2 FRNRAP. V was pared by 3 bases and J by 2 bases, with 11 bases between. The CDR3 runs to 15 residues. CDR3 nucleotide sequence: TGTGCTAGTGGTTTCCGGGACACCCCCAAAAACATTCAGTACTTC. This codes for CASGFRDTPKNIQYF.

This clonotype has more than one count but fewer than ten. J is TRBJ1-5 and V is TRBV2; 10 bases are shared with TRBD1. The CDR3 runs 14 residues. Trimming took 4 bases from V and 6 from J; bases not matched to a gene: 3. Germline values: CDR1 SNHLY, CDR2 FYNNEI. As DNA, the CDR3 is TGTGCCAGCAGTGGACAGGGGGCTTCTCAGCCCCAGCATTTT. Its translation is CASSGQGASQPQHF.

The rearrangement joins TRBV25-1 to TRBJ2-1; no reliable D call. Germline CDR1 and CDR2: MGHDK and SYGVNS. The CDR3 length is 13 residues. The V and J ends lost 0 bases and 0 bases respectively, with 0 bases between them. The CDR3 loop reads CASSEYSYNEQFF. Written as DNA, the CDR3 is TGTGCCAGCAGTGAATACTCCTACAATGAGCAGTTCTTC.

The V gene is TRBV4-1, the J gene TRBJ1-1, with unresolved D. This CDR3 has 12 residues. Trimming shortened V by 3 bases and J by 8 bases, and 10 bases separated the two germline ends. Germline-derived CDR1 and CDR2 are MGHRA and YSYEKL. This chain's CDR3 is CASSHDGPEAFF. The CDR3 DNA is TGCGCCAGCAGCCATGATGGGCCCGAAGCTTTCTTT.

The chain joins TRBV12-3 or TRBV12-4 to TRBJ1-5, with no clear D. The CDR3 has 14 residues. With 5 bases removed from V and 6 bases from J, the gap between germline ends came to 14 bases. CDR3 nucleotide sequence: TGTGCCAGCAGTCAACGGGATGGGCTTCAGCCCCAGCATTTT. This gives the protein CASSQRDGLQPQHF.

This chain joins TRBV6-2 or TRBV6-3 and TRBJ2-1; TRBD2 might be the D (6 bases). V was pared by 6 bases and J by 12 bases, with 12 bases between. The CDR3 has 11 amino acids. Germline V lookup: CDR1 MNHEY, CDR2 SVGEGT. CDR3 sequence: CASRVIGGQFF. CDR3 sequence (DNA): TGTGCCAGCAGAGTCATCGGGGGGCAGTTCTTC.

This clonotype was counted a few times. The chain carries TRBV5-4 and TRBJ2-3; D remains unclear. Trimming cost V 1 base and J 5 bases, with 8 bases left between them. This CDR3 has 13 residues. The germline gives CDR1 SGHNT, CDR2 YYREEE (reference sequence). CDR3 nucleotides: TGTGCCAGCAGCTTGCGCGGTGGAGATACGCAGTATTTT. Encoded protein: CASSLRGGDTQYF.

The V and J genes are TRBV27 and TRBJ2-2; TRBD2 matches 7 bases. V gave up 5 bases and J gave up 4 bases; unmatched junction bases: 10. The CDR3 sequence is 16 residues long. Germline CDR1 reads MNHEY; CDR2 reads SMNVEV (reference sequence). The CDR3 coding sequence is TGTGCCAGCAGTGCGGGACTACTTCAGGGCACCGGGGAGCTGTTTTTT. This encodes CASSAGLLQGTGELFF.

This rearrangement joins TRBV10-3 to TRBJ1-4; 7 nucleotides line up with TRBD1. The CDR3 extends over 15 amino acids. Germline CDR1 and CDR2: ENHRY and SYGVKD. The V segment lost 2 bases and the J segment 3 bases; nucleotides outside the gene matches: 3. The CDR3 coding sequence is TGTGCCATCAGTGAGGGACAGGCGGCTAATGAAAAACTGTTTTTT. As protein: CAISEGQAANEKLFF.

V gene TRBV20-1 combines with J gene TRBJ2-7; 9 bases agree with TRBD1. Germline V gives CDR1 DFQATT, CDR2 SNEGSKA (reference sequence). This CDR3 is 15 amino acids long. V lost 6 bases, J lost 1 base, and 10 bases stayed unmatched. The CDR3, as DNA: TGCAGTGCAGAAAGGACAGGGGACGATTCCTACGAGCAGTACTTC. Protein: CSAERTGDDSYEQYF.

The chain has TRBV19 and TRBJ2-7; D is perhaps TRBD2 (6 bases). Trimming stripped 1 base from V and 3 bases from J, with 10 bases between. The CDR3 totals 14 residues. Germline-derived CDR1 and CDR2 are LNHDA and SQIVND (reference sequence). The DNA of the CDR3 is TGTGCCAGTAGTATAGCGATTAGCGGCTACGAGCAGTACTTC. Translation: CASSIAISGYEQYF.